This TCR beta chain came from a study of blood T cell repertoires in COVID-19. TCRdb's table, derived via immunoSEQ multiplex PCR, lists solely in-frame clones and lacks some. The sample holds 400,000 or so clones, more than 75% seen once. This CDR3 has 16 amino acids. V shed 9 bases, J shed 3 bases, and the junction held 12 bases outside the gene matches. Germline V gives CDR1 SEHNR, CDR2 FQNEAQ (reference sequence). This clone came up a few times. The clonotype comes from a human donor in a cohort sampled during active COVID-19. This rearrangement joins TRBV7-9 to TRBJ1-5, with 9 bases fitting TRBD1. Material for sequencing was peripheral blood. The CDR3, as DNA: TGTGCCAGTCAACGGTGGACAGGGGTTAACAATCAGCCCCAGCATTTT. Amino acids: CASQRWTGVNNQPQHF.